This TCR beta chain emerged from a study of beta chain features in type 1 diabetes. The study's findings and limits: Equally in patients and controls, PCR might preferentially amplify shorter templates.

This clone was picked up many times. What it binds is unknown. Per germline, CDR1 LNHDA and CDR2 SQIVND (reference sequence). The CDR3 has 15 residues. The ends were cut back, 4 bases at V and 3 bases at J, with 10 bases in the middle. Sampling consisted of one heparinised blood draw per donor, averaging roughly 100 mL. The sequenced template was cDNA made from the entire isolated RNA. Sequencing used immunoSEQ multiplex PCR; TCRdb keeps in-frame clones, though not all of them. The data hold a few hundred thousand clones, with about a tenth observed a single time. Sequenced sample: central memory CD4+ T cells from blood. The gene calls are TRBV19 and TRBJ2-6; weak D call: TRBD2 (6 bases). The sequence derives from a man younger than 35 in good health. CDR3 coding DNA: TGTGCCAGTAGTACTCTGACTAGTGGGGCCAACGTCCTGACTTTC. This translates into CASSTLTSGANVLTF.